This T cell receptor beta chain was captured in a study of T-cell memory formation after mild COVID-19. Study-wide results and limits: A balance of CD4 and CD8 characterized clones contracting day 15 to 85, whereas later expanders leaned CD4+.

Per the germline V gene, CDR1 is KGHSH and CDR2 is LQKENI. The CDR3 has 14 residues. Trimming took 8 bases from V and 6 from J, leaving 17 bases between them. Using constant-segment primers, 5'RACE produced TCR alpha and TCR beta cDNA libraries carrying sample barcodes and UMIs. TCRdb called the 5' RACE reads again in MiXCR, with one record for every CDR3 protein. The sample includes fewer than 500,000 distinct CDR3 sequences, around a quarter of them seen just once. This clonotype has more than one count but fewer than ten. The antigen remains unidentified. The source is an adult woman who had mild COVID-19 (a few samples of this study predate the infection). Cell type and time point are not known. The chain has TRBV18 and TRBJ2-1, with D hard to call. The sample comprised PBMCs or a T cell subset sorted from them (not recorded which). The CDR3 loop reads CASTGSSRGNEQFF. In DNA form, the CDR3 reads TGTGCCAGCACCGGGTCGTCAAGAGGCAATGAGCAGTTCTTC. Variable domain in full (rest from reference TRBV18 and TRBJ2-1): NAGVMQNPRHLVRRRGQEARLRCSPMKGHSHVYWYRQLPEEGLKFMVYLQKENIIDESGMPKERFSAEFPKEGPSILRIQQVVRGDSAAYFCASTGSSRGNEQFFGPGTRLTVL.